The 2 T cell receptor beta chains in this list originate from one sample, sequenced in a study of T-cell memory formation after mild COVID-19. MiXCR, run by TCRdb on the 5' RACE reads, gives a single entry per CDR3 protein. The table includes fewer than 700,000 distinct CDR3 sequences, over 15% detected once. The sequenced material came from PBMCs or a T cell subset sorted from them (not recorded which). The source of these receptors is an adult woman who had mild COVID-19 (a few samples of this study predate the infection). Cell type and time point are not known.

V is TRBV6-4 and J is TRBJ2-3; possibly TRBD2 for D (5 bases). The germline V and J ends were trimmed by 9 bases and 2 bases, with 21 bases remaining between them. Germline-derived CDR1 and CDR2 are MRHNA and SNTAGT. This CDR3 region has 16 residues. The CDR3 is CARPVRGYLLTDTQYF. The CDR3 DNA follows: TGTGCCAGACCTGTACGGGGATATCTACTCACAGATACGCAGTATTTT.

The CDR3 loop is CATSDTTGADTQYF. CDR3 nucleotide sequence: TGTGCCACCAGTGATACCACAGGGGCAGATACGCAGTATTTT. The chain employs TRBV24-1 and TRBJ2-3; TRBD1 agrees at 7 bases. The CDR3 is 14 residues long. Germline trimming cut 3 bases from V and 4 bases from J; bases unmatched to any gene: 3. Per the germline V gene, CDR1 is KGHDR and CDR2 is SFDVKD.